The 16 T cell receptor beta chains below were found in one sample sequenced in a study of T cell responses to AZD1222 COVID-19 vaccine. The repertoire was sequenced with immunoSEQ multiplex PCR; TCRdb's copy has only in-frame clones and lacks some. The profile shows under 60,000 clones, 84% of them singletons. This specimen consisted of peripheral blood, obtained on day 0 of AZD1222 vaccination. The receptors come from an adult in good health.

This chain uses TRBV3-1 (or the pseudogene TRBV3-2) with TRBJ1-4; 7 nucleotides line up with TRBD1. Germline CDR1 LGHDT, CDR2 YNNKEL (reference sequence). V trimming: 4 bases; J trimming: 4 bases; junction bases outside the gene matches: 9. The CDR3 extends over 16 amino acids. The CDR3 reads CASSRDSGGSNEKLFF. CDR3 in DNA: TGTGCCAGCAGCCGAGATTCAGGGGGAAGTAATGAAAAACTGTTTTTT.

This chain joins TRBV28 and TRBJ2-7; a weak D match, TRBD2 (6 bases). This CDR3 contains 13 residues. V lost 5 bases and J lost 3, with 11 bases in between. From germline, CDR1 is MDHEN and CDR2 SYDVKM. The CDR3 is CASSHGGSYEQYF. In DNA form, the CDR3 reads TGTGCCAGCAGTCACGGGGGTAGCTACGAGCAGTACTTC.

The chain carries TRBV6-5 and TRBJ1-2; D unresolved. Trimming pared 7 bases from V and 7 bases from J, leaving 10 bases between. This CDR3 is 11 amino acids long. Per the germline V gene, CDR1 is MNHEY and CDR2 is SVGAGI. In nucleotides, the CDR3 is TGTGCCAGCATGGCAGACGGTGGCTACACCTTC. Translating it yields CASMADGGYTF.

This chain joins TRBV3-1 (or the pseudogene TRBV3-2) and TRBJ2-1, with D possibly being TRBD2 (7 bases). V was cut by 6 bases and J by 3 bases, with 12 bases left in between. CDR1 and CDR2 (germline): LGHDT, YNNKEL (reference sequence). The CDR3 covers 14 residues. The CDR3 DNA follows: TGTGCCAGCAGTCAAAGGGGGGGCTACAATGAGCAGTTCTTC. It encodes CASSQRGGYNEQFF.

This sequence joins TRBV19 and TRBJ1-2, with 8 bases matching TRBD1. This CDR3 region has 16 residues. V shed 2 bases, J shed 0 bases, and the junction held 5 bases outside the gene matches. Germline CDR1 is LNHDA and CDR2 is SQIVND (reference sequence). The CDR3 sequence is CASSITRTGSNYGYTF. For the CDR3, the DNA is TGTGCCAGTAGTATAACGCGGACAGGGTCTAACTATGGCTACACCTTC. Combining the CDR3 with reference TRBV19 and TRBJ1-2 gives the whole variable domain DGGITQSPKYLFRKEGQNVTLSCEQNLNHDAMYWYRQDPGQGLRLIYYSQIVNDFQKGDIAEGYSVSREKKESFPLTVTSAQKNPTAFYLCASSITRTGSNYGYTFGSGTRLTVV.

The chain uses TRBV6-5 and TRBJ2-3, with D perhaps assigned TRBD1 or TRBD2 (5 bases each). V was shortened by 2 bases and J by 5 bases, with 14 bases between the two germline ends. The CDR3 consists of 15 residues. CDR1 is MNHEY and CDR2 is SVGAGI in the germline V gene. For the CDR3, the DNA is TGTGCCAGCAGTTACGGTGGGGGTTCCAGAGATACGCAGTATTTT. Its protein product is CASSYGGGSRDTQYF.

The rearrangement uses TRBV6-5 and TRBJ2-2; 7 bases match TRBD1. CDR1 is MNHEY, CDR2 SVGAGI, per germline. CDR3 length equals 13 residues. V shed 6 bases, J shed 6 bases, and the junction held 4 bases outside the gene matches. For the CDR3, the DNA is TGTGCCAGCAGGAGACAGGGCCCCGGGGAGCTGTTTTTT. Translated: CASRRQGPGELFF.

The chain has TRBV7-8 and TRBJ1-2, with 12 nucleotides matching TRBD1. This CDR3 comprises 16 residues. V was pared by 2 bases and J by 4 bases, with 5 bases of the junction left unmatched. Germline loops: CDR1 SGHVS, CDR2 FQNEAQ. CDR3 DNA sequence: TGTGCCAGCAGCTTAACCGGGACAGGGGGCCTCTATGGCTACACCTTC. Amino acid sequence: CASSLTGTGGLYGYTF.

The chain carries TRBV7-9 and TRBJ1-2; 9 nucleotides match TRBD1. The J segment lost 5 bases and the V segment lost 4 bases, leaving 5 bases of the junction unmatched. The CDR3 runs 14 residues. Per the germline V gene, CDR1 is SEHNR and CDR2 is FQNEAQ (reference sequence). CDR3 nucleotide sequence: TGTGCCAGCAGCTCTTCCGGACAGGGGTATGGCTACACCTTC. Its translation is CASSSSGQGYGYTF.

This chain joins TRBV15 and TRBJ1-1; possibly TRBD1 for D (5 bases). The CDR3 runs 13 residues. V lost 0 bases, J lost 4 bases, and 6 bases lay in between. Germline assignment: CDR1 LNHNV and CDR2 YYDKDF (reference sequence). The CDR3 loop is CATSRDRATEAFF. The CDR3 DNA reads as TGTGCCACCAGCAGAGACAGGGCCACTGAAGCTTTCTTT.

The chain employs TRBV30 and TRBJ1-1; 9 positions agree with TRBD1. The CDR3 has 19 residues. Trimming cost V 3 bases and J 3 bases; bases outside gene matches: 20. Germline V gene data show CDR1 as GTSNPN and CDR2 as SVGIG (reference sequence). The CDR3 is CAWRHRGLLVKERHTEAFF. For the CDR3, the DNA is TGTGCCTGGAGACACAGGGGGCTTTTAGTGAAGGAAAGACACACTGAAGCTTTCTTT.

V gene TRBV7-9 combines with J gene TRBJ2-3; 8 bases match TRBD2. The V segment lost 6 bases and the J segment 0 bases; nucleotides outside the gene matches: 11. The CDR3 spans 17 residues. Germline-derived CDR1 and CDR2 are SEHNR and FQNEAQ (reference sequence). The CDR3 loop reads CASSFTVAGSSTDTQYF. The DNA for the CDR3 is TGTGCCAGCAGTTTCACAGTAGCGGGAAGTAGCACAGATACGCAGTATTTT. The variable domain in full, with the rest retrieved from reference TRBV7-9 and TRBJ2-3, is DTGVSQNPRHKITKRGQNVTFRCDPISEHNRLYWYRQTLGQGPEFLTYFQNEAQLEKSRLLSDRFSAERPKGSFSTLEIQRTEQGDSAMYLCASSFTVAGSSTDTQYFGPGTRLTVL.

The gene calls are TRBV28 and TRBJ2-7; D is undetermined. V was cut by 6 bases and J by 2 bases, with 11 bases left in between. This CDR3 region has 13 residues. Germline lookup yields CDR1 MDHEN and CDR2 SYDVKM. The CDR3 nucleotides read TGTGCCAGCAGCAAACCTAACCCCTACGAGCAGTACTTC. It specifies CASSKPNPYEQYF.

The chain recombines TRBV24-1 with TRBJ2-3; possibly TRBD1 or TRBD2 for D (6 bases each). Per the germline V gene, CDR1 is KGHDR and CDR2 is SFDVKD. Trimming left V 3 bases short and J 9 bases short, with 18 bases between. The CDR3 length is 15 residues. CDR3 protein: CATSDGGRAIQTQYF. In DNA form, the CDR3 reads TGTGCCACCAGTGATGGGGGGCGGGCAATACAGACGCAGTATTTT.

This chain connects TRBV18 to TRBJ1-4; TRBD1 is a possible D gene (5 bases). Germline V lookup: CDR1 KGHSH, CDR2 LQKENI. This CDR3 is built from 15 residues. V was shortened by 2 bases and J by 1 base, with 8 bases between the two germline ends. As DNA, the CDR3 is TGTGCCAGCTCACCATTTGGGGGAACTAATGAAAAACTGTTTTTT. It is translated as CASSPFGGTNEKLFF.

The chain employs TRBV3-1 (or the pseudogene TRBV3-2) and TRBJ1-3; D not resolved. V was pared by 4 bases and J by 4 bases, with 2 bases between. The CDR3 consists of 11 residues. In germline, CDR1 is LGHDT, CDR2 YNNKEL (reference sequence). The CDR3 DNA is TGTGCCAGCAGCCTGGGAAACACCATATATTTT. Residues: CASSLGNTIYF.